This passage covers 18 T cell receptor beta chains from one sample sequenced in a study of graft-versus-host responses after intestinal transplantation. Only in-frame clones appear in the TCRdb table, and some are missing; sequencing was by immunoSEQ multiplex PCR. The data show about 20,000 clones, around 86% seen once. The source was PBMCs, collected around 230 days after intestinal transplant. The receptors were gathered from a human patient who received an intestinal transplant, so some T cells may come from the graft donor.

Notes on this clone: Other nucleotide sequences in the sample specify the same CDR3. This chain connects TRBV5-6 to TRBJ2-7, with D perhaps matching TRBD1 or TRBD2 (6 bases each). Trimming stripped 3 bases from V and 3 bases from J, with 16 bases between. Looked up from germline, CDR1 is SGHDT and CDR2 is YYEEEE. The CDR3 is 15 amino acids. CDR3 DNA: TGTGCCAGCAGCTCGGGGCGGGGCAGGGGCTACGAGCAGTACTTC. It is translated as CASSSGRGRGYEQYF.

The chain combines TRBV5-1 with TRBJ2-5, with 9 bases matching TRBD2. This CDR3 comprises 15 residues. The V gene end was trimmed by 0 bases and the J gene end by 5 bases; junction bases not matched to a gene: 5. Germline assignment: CDR1 SGHRS and CDR2 YFSETQ. Written as DNA, the CDR3 is TGCGCCAGCAGCTTGGCTATAGCGGGGGATGAGACCCAGTACTTC. Amino acids: CASSLAIAGDETQYF.

V is TRBV4-1 and J is TRBJ2-3, with TRBD2 matching over 8 bases. Trimming cost V 0 bases and J 4 bases; bases outside gene matches: 12. The CDR3 length is 18 residues. CDR1 MGHRA and CDR2 YSYEKL come from the germline V gene. The CDR3 region is CASSQDTGAGGPPDTQYF. The CDR3 bases are TGCGCCAGCAGCCAAGATACGGGGGCGGGGGGCCCACCAGATACGCAGTATTTT.

V usage is TRBV9 and J usage is TRBJ2-3; D could derive from TRBD1 or TRBD2 (6 bases each). CDR1 and CDR2 (germline): SGDLS, YYNGEE. Trimming shortened V by 0 bases and J by 6 bases, and 17 bases separated the two germline ends. This CDR3 spans 16 amino acids. As DNA, the CDR3 is TGTGCCAGCAGCGTAGGGGGGGCCGGTCCTGTTGATACGCAGTATTTT. Protein product: CASSVGGAGPVDTQYF.

The CDR3 here is CSVEFGGQYF. The DNA of the CDR3 is TGCAGCGTTGAATTCGGGGGCCAGTACTTC. The genes are TRBV29-1 and TRBJ2-5, with a tentative D call TRBD2 (6 bases). Germline loops: CDR1 SQVTM, CDR2 ANQGSEA. Trimming left V 2 bases short and J 10 bases short, with 8 bases between. This CDR3 is 10 amino acids long.

The chain couples TRBV6-5 to TRBJ1-1; perhaps TRBD1 as D (6 bases). Germline V gene data show CDR1 as MNHEY and CDR2 as SVGAGI. This CDR3 spans 13 amino acids. Trimming removed 6 bases from V and 4 bases from J, with 12 bases in between. CDR3 sequence reads: CASSLQGSTEAFF. For the CDR3, the DNA is TGTGCCAGCAGCCTACAGGGATCCACTGAAGCTTTCTTT.

The V and J genes are TRBV18 and TRBJ2-7, with 10 bases aligning to TRBD1. The CDR3 is 14 residues long. Germline trimming cut 4 bases from V and 2 bases from J; bases unmatched to any gene: 2. CDR1 and CDR2 from the germline V gene are KGHSH and LQKENI. In DNA form, the CDR3 reads TGTGCCAGCTCACGGGACAGGGGCCCCTACGAGCAGTACTTC. Translating it yields CASSRDRGPYEQYF.

V and J are TRBV27 and TRBJ2-7, with D possibly being TRBD1 (6 bases). V shed 3 bases and J shed 5 bases, with 17 bases lying between them. Germline V gives CDR1 MNHEY, CDR2 SMNVEV (reference sequence). This CDR3 region has 15 residues. CDR3 nucleotide sequence: TGTGCCAGCAGTTTGCTACTAAGCAGGGGACACGAGCAGTACTTC. Residues: CASSLLLSRGHEQYF.

The rearrangement uses TRBV6-1 and TRBJ2-6, with 7 bases aligning to TRBD1. The CDR3 covers 14 residues. Trimming removed 7 bases from V and 2 bases from J; junction bases left unmatched: 2. Germline loops: CDR1 MNHNS, CDR2 SASEGT. For the CDR3, the DNA is TGTGCCAGCACCACAGGGGCTGGGGCCAACGTCCTGACTTTC. Encoded protein: CASTTGAGANVLTF.

This clone was seen a handful of times. J is TRBJ2-3 and V is TRBV5-4; TRBD1 might be the D (6 bases). Germline loops: CDR1 SGHNT, CDR2 YYREEE (reference sequence). The CDR3 is 17 amino acids. V dropped 0 bases and J dropped 6 bases, with 20 bases sitting between them. The CDR3 protein is CASSLALMGAHGDTQYF. CDR3 DNA: TGTGCCAGCAGCTTGGCTTTAATGGGGGCCCATGGGGATACGCAGTATTTT. The full variable domain, in which reference TRBV5-4 and TRBJ2-3 provide the parts outside the CDR3, is ETGVTQSPTHLIKTRGQQVTLRCSSQSGHNTVSWYQQALGQGPQFIFQYYREEENGRGNFPPRFSGLQFPNYSSELNVNALELDDSALYLCASSLALMGAHGDTQYFGPGTRLTVL.

This clone was picked up one time. The chain links TRBV19 to TRBJ1-1; unclear D gene. Germline V gene lookup returns CDR1 LNHDA and CDR2 SQIVND (reference sequence). Trimming stripped 3 bases from V and 0 bases from J, with 8 bases between. The CDR3 spans 14 residues. The CDR3 DNA is TGTGCCAGTAGTATCGGGAATATGAACACTGAAGCTTTCTTT. It is translated as CASSIGNMNTEAFF.

DNA of the CDR3: TGTGCCAGCAGCTTAGATAGAGGCCGGATGGGGGCAGATACGCAGTATTTT. Amino acids: CASSLDRGRMGADTQYF. The V and J genes are TRBV11-3 and TRBJ2-3; the D gene could be TRBD1 or TRBD2 (5 bases each). Germline V lookup: CDR1 SGHNT, CDR2 YENEEA. The ends were cut back, 0 bases at V and 4 bases at J, with 17 bases in the middle. The CDR3 totals 17 residues.

The V and J genes are TRBV7-9 and TRBJ2-7; tentative D call: TRBD1 (6 bases). The germline CDR1 and CDR2 sequences are SEHNR and FQNEAQ (reference sequence). Trimming pared 7 bases from V and 3 bases from J, leaving 22 bases between. The CDR3 is 16 residues long. The CDR3 sequence: CASTTFLVGQRYEQYF. The DNA of the CDR3 is TGTGCCAGCACCACCTTTCTGGTGGGACAACGCTACGAGCAGTACTTC.

The rearrangement links TRBV19 to TRBJ2-1, with D tentatively TRBD2 (5 bases). The CDR3 has 13 residues. Trimming took 7 bases from V and 8 from J, leaving 15 bases between them. Per germline, CDR1 LNHDA and CDR2 SQIVND (reference sequence). For the CDR3, the DNA is TGTGCCAGTAAACAGCGGTTATTCGATGAGCAGTTCTTC. Protein: CASKQRLFDEQFF.

The V call is TRBV4-1, the J call TRBJ2-1, with D unclear. The germline V gene encodes CDR1 MGHRA and CDR2 YSYEKL. The CDR3 contains 14 residues. Trimming took 4 bases from V and 7 from J, leaving 14 bases between them. CDR3 amino acids: CASSPRTGPNEQFF. CDR3 DNA sequence: TGCGCCAGCAGCCCGCGGACGGGCCCGAATGAGCAGTTCTTC.

The rearrangement links TRBV25-1 to TRBJ2-2; no clear D gene. There are 13 residues in the CDR3. CDR1 is MGHDK, CDR2 SYGVNS, per germline. V was shortened by 5 bases and J by 0 bases, with 4 bases between the two germline ends. The CDR3 is CASSTANTGELFF. The CDR3 nucleotides read TGTGCCAGCAGTACCGCGAACACCGGGGAGCTGTTTTTT.

The chain links TRBV10-3 to TRBJ1-2, with 7 nucleotides matching TRBD1. This CDR3 has 15 amino acids. Germline values: CDR1 ENHRY, CDR2 SYGVKD. J lost 1 base, V lost 11 bases, and 13 bases had no gene match. This chain's CDR3 is CAPQRDRDSNYGYTF. CDR3 bases: TGTGCCCCTCAGAGGGACCGGGACAGTAACTATGGCTACACCTTC.

This chain connects TRBV5-1 to TRBJ2-1, with D unclear. The CDR3 extends over 10 amino acids. V lost 6 bases and J lost 3, with 1 base in between. The germline gives CDR1 SGHRS, CDR2 YFSETQ. This CDR3 reads CASNYNEQFF. The CDR3 nucleotides read TGCGCCAGCAACTACAATGAGCAGTTCTTC.